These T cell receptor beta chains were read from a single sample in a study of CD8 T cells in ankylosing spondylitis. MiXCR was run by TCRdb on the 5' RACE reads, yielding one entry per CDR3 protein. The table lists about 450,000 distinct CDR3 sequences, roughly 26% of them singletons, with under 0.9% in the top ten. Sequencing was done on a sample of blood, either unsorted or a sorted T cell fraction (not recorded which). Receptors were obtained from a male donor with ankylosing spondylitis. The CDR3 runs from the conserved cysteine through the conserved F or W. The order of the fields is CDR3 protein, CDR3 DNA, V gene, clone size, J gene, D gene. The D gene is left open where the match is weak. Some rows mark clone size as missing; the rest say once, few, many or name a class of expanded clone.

CSVVGVTRESYTF TGCAGCGTTGTCGGGGTGACCCGGGAGAGCTACACCTTC TRBV29-1 NA TRBJ1-2 NA
CASSLLAGADTGELFF TGTGCCAGCAGCCTGCTAGCGGGAGCTGACACCGGGGAGCTGTTTTTT TRBV3-1 few TRBJ2-2 TRBD2
CAINLSGNLSYNEQFF TGTGCCATCAACCTTAGCGGGAACCTCTCCTACAATGAGCAGTTCTTC TRBV10-3 few TRBJ2-1 TRBD2
CASSIRGRGSTEAFF TGCGCCAGCAGCATCAGGGGGCGGGGAAGCACTGAAGCTTTCTTT TRBV5-1 NA TRBJ1-1 TRBD1
CASSSSWDRAYSPLHF TGTGCCAGCAGCTCATCCTGGGACAGGGCATATTCACCCCTCCACTTT TRBV12-3/TRBV12-4 few TRBJ1-6 TRBD1
CSAEGGNNSPLHF TGCAGTGCTGAGGGGGGAAATAATTCACCCCTCCACTTT TRBV20-1 NA TRBJ1-6 NA
CASSVGRYNEQFF TGTGCCAGCAGTGTAGGCAGGTACAATGAGCAGTTCTTC TRBV2 NA TRBJ2-1 NA
CASSKTGGLSYEQYF TGCGCCAGCAGCAAGACAGGGGGCTTGTCCTACGAGCAGTACTTC TRBV5-1 few TRBJ2-7 TRBD1
CASSQGRISNYGYTF TGTGCCAGCAGCCAAGGACGGATAAGTAACTATGGCTACACCTTC TRBV3-1 once TRBJ1-2 NA
CASSLGRAMYNEQFF TGTGCCAGCAGCTTAGGGAGGGCAATGTACAATGAGCAGTTCTTC TRBV7-9 NA TRBJ2-1 NA
CASSPVGSQETQYF TGTGCCAGCAGTCCAGTAGGAAGCCAAGAGACCCAGTACTTC TRBV9 few TRBJ2-5 NA
CATSDLGQYNEQFF TGTGCCACCAGTGATTTAGGCCAGTACAATGAGCAGTTCTTC TRBV24-1 NA TRBJ2-1 NA
CSAPGFLNNEQFF TGCAGTGCTCCGGGATTTTTGAACAATGAGCAGTTCTTC TRBV20-1 few TRBJ2-1 NA
CASSLSPGYVGYTF TGTGCCAGCAGCTTATCCCCAGGGTACGTTGGCTACACCTTC TRBV7-9 NA TRBJ1-2 NA
CASSRTQSDTQYF TGTGCCAGCAGCCGGACTCAATCAGATACGCAGTATTTT TRBV7-9 NA TRBJ2-3 NA
CASSRIRDRQNTQYF TGTGCCAGCAGCCGAATCCGGGACAGACAAAATACGCAGTATTTT TRBV14 NA TRBJ2-3 TRBD1
CASSPGTLNQPQHF TGCGCCAGCAGCCCCGGGACCCTAAATCAGCCCCAGCATTTT TRBV5-1 NA TRBJ1-5 NA
CASSLALSASRYF TGCGCCAGCAGCTTGGCCTTGTCGGCCTCAAGGTACTTC TRBV5-1 few TRBJ2-4 NA
CASSQSFLRLAGGETQYF TGTGCCAGCAGCCAAAGTTTCCTTCGACTAGCGGGAGGGGAGACCCAGTACTTC TRBV3-1 once TRBJ2-5 TRBD2
CASSVLQGSNTEAFF TGTGCCAGCAGCGTCCTTCAGGGGTCGAACACTGAAGCTTTCTTT TRBV5-8 NA TRBJ1-1 NA
CASSEWGGYVLEQFF TGTGCCAGCAGCGAATGGGGGGGCTACGTCCTTGAGCAGTTCTTC TRBV11-1 few TRBJ2-1 NA
CASSPKSLNTEAFF TGTGCCAGCAGCCCCAAGAGCCTGAACACTGAAGCTTTCTTT TRBV3-1 NA TRBJ1-1 NA
CASSFTSGVYNEQFF TGTGCCAGCAGCTTTACTAGCGGGGTCTACAATGAGCAGTTCTTC TRBV7-9 few TRBJ2-1 TRBD2
CSASNRRTGETQYF TGCAGTGCTAGTAATCGGCGGACCGGGGAGACCCAGTACTTC TRBV20-1 NA TRBJ2-5 NA
CASSLSDGNTGELFF TGTGCCAGCAGCTTAAGCGACGGGAACACCGGGGAGCTGTTTTTT TRBV7-2 NA TRBJ2-2 NA
CASSYPRTGISNQPQHF TGTGCCAGCAGTTACCCTAGGACAGGGATTAGCAATCAGCCCCAGCATTTT TRBV6-5 NA TRBJ1-5 TRBD1
CASSLRRDGYTF TGTGCCAGCAGCTTAAGGCGGGATGGCTACACCTTC TRBV7-2 NA TRBJ1-2 NA
CASSRRLAGVETQYF TGTGCCAGCAGCCGCCGCCTAGCGGGAGTAGAGACCCAGTACTTC TRBV3-1 few TRBJ2-5 TRBD2
CSAKRSGNEQFF TGCAGTGCCAAGCGTAGCGGGAATGAGCAGTTCTTC TRBV20-1 few TRBJ2-1 TRBD2
CASRDRGRNEQFF TGTGCCAGTAGGGACCGGGGGAGGAATGAGCAGTTCTTC TRBV19 NA TRBJ2-1 NA
CASSLKMDSPLHF TGTGCCAGCAGCCTTAAGATGGATTCACCCCTCCACTTT TRBV12-3/TRBV12-4 many TRBJ1-6 NA
CASSVPSTGSGYTF TGCGCCAGCAGCGTACCGTCGACAGGGTCCGGCTACACCTTC TRBV5-1 many TRBJ1-2 TRBD1
CSAAKLAGRTDTQYF TGCAGTGCTGCCAAACTAGCGGGACGCACAGATACGCAGTATTTT TRBV20-1 NA TRBJ2-3 TRBD2
CATSRVREGKTQYF TGTGCCACCAGCAGAGTTAGGGAGGGGAAGACCCAGTACTTC TRBV15 NA TRBJ2-5 TRBD2
CSARDSSSGAYNEQFF TGCAGTGCTAGAGATTCCTCTAGCGGAGCCTACAATGAGCAGTTCTTC TRBV20-1 few TRBJ2-1 TRBD2
CATSDSHKTDTQYF TGTGCCACCAGTGACTCGCATAAAACGGATACGCAGTATTTT TRBV24-1 NA TRBJ2-3 NA
CASSELSGGGNEQFF TGTGCCAGCAGCGAACTCTCAGGAGGGGGCAATGAGCAGTTCTTC TRBV7-9 few TRBJ2-1 NA
CASSWTVGYGSSYNEQFF TGTGCCAGCAGTTGGACCGTCGGATACGGGTCCTCCTACAATGAGCAGTTCTTC TRBV12-3/TRBV12-4 few TRBJ2-1 NA
CASRGRGLANEQFF TGTGCCAGCAGGGGAAGGGGACTAGCCAATGAGCAGTTCTTC TRBV12-3/TRBV12-4 few TRBJ2-1 TRBD2
CASSGTGNEQFF TGTGCCAGCAGCGGGACAGGGAATGAGCAGTTCTTC TRBV11-2 NA TRBJ2-1 TRBD1
CASSLVGVGSYNEQFF TGCGCCAGCAGCTTGGTTGGAGTCGGTTCCTACAATGAGCAGTTCTTC TRBV5-1 NA TRBJ2-1 NA
CASTPGAGRNTGELFF TGTGCCAGCACCCCAGGGGCAGGGAGGAACACCGGGGAGCTGTTTTTT TRBV27 few TRBJ2-2 NA
CASSPISEGNEQFF TGTGCCAGCTCACCAATTTCCGAGGGCAATGAGCAGTTCTTC TRBV18 few TRBJ2-1 NA
CASTELAGANTGELFF TGCGCCAGCACGGAACTAGCGGGTGCTAACACCGGGGAGCTGTTTTTT TRBV10-2 NA TRBJ2-2 TRBD2
CSARALGGSRSYNEQFF TGCAGTGCTAGAGCCCTCGGCGGGAGCAGATCCTACAATGAGCAGTTCTTC TRBV20-1 NA TRBJ2-1 TRBD2
CASEPLGQPSTDTQYF TGTGCCAGCGAGCCGCTGGGACAGCCAAGCACAGATACGCAGTATTTT TRBV7-8 NA TRBJ2-3 TRBD1
CASSFYPGSNTGELFF TGCGCCAGCAGTTTTTACCCAGGGTCGAACACCGGGGAGCTGTTTTTT TRBV5-1 few TRBJ2-2 NA
CAISRGANQETQYF TGTGCCATCAGCCGAGGAGCGAATCAAGAGACCCAGTACTTC TRBV10-3 few TRBJ2-5 NA
CASSDVRGAQGMNTEAFF TGTGCCAGCAGTGATGTCCGGGGCGCTCAAGGGATGAACACTGAAGCTTTCTTT TRBV6-1 NA TRBJ1-1 NA
CASSLMGFQETQYF TGTGCCAGCAGCTTAATGGGGTTCCAAGAGACCCAGTACTTC TRBV7-7 NA TRBJ2-5 NA
CASRKQGGGYNEQFF TGTGCCAGCAGAAAACAGGGGGGAGGATACAATGAGCAGTTCTTC TRBV7-8 NA TRBJ2-1 TRBD1
CSASDWDNSPLHF TGCAGTGCTTCTGACTGGGATAATTCACCCCTCCACTTT TRBV20-1 many TRBJ1-6 NA
CASSQHTRNEQFF TGTGCCAGCAGCCAACATACCAGGAATGAGCAGTTCTTC TRBV4-2 NA TRBJ2-1 NA
CASSLGTAGDEQFF TGCGCCAGCAGCCTAGGGACCGCGGGGGATGAGCAGTTCTTC TRBV5-1 NA TRBJ2-1 TRBD2
CASSRGQSAGGYTF TGTGCCAGCAGCCGGGGACAGTCGGCGGGTGGCTACACCTTC TRBV12-3/TRBV12-4 NA TRBJ1-2 TRBD1
CASSQGLAAETQYF TGTGCCAGCAGCCAGGGACTAGCGGCGGAGACCCAGTACTTC TRBV3-1 NA TRBJ2-5 TRBD2
CASGLDGGPVDTQYF TGTGCTAGTGGTTTGGACGGTGGCCCGGTGGATACGCAGTATTTT TRBV12-5 NA TRBJ2-3 NA
CASSLAGYDSPLHF TGTGCCAGCAGCTTAGCTGGGTACGACTCACCCCTCCACTTT TRBV7-2 NA TRBJ1-6 NA
CASSPGTGKTGELFF TGTGCCAGCAGCCCCGGGACAGGGAAGACCGGGGAGCTGTTTTTT TRBV7-9 NA TRBJ2-2 TRBD1
CASSSTGGDNQPQHF TGCGCCAGCAGCTCTACAGGGGGCGATAATCAGCCCCAGCATTTT TRBV5-1 NA TRBJ1-5 TRBD1